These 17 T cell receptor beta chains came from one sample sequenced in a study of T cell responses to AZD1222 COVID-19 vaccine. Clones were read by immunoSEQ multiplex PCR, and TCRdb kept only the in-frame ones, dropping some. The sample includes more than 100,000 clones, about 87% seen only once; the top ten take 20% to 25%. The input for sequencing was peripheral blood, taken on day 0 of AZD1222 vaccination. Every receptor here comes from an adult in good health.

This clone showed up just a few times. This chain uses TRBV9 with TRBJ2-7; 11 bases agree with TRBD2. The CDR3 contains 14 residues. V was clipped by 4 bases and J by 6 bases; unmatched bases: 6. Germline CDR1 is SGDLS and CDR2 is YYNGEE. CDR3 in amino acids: CASSSRLAGSEQYF. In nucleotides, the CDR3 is TGTGCCAGCAGCTCCCGACTAGCGGGATCCGAGCAGTACTTC.

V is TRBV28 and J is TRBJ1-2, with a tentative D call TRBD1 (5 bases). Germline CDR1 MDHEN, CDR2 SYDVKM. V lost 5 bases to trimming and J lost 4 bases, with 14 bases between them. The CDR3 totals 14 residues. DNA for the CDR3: TGTGCCAGCAGTCTCGCCGGGGGGGGCTATGGCTACACCTTC. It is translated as CASSLAGGGYGYTF.

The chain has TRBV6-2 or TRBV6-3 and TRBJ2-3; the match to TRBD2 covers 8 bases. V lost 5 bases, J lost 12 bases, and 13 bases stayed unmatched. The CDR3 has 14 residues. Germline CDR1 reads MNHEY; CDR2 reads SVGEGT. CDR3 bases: TGTGCCAGCAGTATTATCGGCGGGGGGTTGGGACAGTATTTT. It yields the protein CASSIIGGGLGQYF.

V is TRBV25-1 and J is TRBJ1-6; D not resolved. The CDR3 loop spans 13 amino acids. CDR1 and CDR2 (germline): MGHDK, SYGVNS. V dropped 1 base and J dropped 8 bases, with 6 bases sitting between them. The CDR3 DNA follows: TGTGCCAGCAGTGAATTTGGATATTCACCCCTCCACTTT. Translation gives CASSEFGYSPLHF.

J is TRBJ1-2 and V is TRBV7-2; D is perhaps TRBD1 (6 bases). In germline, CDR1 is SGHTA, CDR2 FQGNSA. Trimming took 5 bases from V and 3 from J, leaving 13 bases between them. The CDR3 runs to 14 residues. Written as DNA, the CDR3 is TGTGCCAGCAGCCTTAATTACAGGGACTATGGCTACACCTTC. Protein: CASSLNYRDYGYTF.

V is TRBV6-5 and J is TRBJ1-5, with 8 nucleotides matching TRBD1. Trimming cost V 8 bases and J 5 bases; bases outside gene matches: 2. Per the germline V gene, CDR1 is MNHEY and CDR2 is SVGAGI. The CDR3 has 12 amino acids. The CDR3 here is CASQTGDQPQHF. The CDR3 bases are TGTGCCAGCCAGACAGGGGATCAGCCCCAGCATTTT.

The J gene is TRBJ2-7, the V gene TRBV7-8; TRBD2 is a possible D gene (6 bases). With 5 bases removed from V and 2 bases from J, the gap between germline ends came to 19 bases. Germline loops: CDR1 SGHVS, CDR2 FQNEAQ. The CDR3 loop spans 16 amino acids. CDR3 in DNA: TGTGCCAGCAGCCAAAACGACCCAGGGAGGACCTACGAGCAGTACTTC. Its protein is CASSQNDPGRTYEQYF.

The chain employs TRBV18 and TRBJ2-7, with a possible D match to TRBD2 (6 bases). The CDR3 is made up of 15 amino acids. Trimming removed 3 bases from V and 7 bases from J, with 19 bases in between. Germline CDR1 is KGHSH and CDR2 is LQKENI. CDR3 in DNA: TGTGCCAGCTCACCCCCGGGACGGGGGAGGAGGGAGCAGTACTTC. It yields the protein CASSPPGRGRREQYF.

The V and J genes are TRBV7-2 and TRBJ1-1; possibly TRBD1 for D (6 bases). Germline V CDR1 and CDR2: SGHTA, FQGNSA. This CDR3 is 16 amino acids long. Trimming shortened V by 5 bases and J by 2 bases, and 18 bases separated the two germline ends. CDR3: CASSTQQGTLNTEAFF. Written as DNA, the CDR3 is TGTGCCAGCAGCACCCAACAGGGAACCTTAAACACTGAAGCTTTCTTT.

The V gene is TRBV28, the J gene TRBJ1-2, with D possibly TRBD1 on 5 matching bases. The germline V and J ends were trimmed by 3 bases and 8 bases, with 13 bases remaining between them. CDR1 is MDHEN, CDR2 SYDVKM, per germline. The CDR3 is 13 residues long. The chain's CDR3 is CASSFRGLSGYTF. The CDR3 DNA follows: TGTGCCAGCAGTTTCCGGGGGTTGAGCGGCTACACCTTC.

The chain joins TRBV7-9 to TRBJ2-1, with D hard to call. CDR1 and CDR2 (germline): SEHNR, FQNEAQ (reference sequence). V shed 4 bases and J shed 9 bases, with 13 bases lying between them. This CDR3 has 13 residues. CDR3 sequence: CASSSLIAREQFF. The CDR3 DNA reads TGTGCCAGCAGCTCCTTGATTGCCCGTGAGCAGTTCTTC.

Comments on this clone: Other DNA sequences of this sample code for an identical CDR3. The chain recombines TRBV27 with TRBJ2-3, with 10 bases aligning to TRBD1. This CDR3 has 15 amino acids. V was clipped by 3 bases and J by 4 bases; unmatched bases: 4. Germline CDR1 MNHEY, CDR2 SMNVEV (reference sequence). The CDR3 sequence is CASSFRTGGSDTQYF. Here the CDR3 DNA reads TGTGCCAGCAGTTTCAGGACAGGGGGTTCAGATACGCAGTATTTT.

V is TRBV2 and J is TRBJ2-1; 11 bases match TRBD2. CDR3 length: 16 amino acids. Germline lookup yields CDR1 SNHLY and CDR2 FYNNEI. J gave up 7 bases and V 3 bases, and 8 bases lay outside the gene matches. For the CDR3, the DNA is TGTGCCAGCAGTGAGGAGGGACTAGCGGTGACAAATGAGCAGTTCTTC. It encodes CASSEEGLAVTNEQFF.

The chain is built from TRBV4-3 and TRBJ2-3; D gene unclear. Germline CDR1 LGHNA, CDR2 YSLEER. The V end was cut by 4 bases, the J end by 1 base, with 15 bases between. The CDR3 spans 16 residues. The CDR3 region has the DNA TGCGCCAGCAGCCGAGAACGGCTAGGTGGCACAGATACGCAGTATTTT. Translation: CASSRERLGGTDTQYF.

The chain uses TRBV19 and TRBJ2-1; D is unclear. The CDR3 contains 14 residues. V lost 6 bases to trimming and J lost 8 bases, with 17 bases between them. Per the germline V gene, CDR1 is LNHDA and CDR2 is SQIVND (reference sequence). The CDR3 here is CASRPTPAGDEQFF. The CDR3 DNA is TGTGCCAGTAGACCCACCCCCGCTGGCGATGAGCAGTTCTTC.

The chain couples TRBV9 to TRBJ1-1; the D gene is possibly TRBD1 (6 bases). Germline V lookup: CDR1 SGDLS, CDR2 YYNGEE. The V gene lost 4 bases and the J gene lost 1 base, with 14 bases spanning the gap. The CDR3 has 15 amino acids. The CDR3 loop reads CASSTSVRGNTEAFF. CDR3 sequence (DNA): TGTGCCAGCAGCACCTCCGTCAGGGGGAACACTGAAGCTTTCTTT.

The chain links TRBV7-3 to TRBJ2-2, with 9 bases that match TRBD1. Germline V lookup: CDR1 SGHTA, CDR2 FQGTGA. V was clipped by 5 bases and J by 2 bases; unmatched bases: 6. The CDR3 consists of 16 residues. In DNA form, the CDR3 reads TGTGCCAGCAGCACGCGGACAGGGGTCAACACCGGGGAGCTGTTTTTT. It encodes CASSTRTGVNTGELFF.